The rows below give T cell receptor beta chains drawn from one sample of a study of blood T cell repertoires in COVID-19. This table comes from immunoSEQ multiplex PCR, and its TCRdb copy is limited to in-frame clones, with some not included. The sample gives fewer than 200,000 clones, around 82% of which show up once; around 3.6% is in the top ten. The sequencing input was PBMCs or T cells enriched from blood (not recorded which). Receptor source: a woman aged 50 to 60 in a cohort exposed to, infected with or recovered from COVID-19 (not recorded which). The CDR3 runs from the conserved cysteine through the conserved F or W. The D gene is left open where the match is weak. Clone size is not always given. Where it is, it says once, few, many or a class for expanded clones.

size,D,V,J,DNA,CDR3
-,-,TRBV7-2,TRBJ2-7,TGTGCCAGCAGCTTAATCGGGGCAGGGGCTAACGAGCAGTACTTC,CASSLIGAGANEQYF
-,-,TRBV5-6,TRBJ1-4,TGTGCCAGCAGCTTGCCCGGGTATAATGAAAAACTGTTTTTT,CASSLPGYNEKLFF
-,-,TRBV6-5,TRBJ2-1,TGTGCCAGCAGCGGAGAGGGAGTTGGGGAGCAGTTCTTC,CASSGEGVGEQFF
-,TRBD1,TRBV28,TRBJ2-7,TGTGCCAGCCGCGGACAGGGCGAAACCTACGAGCAGTACTTC,CASRGQGETYEQYF
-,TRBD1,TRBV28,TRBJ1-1,TGTGCCAGCAGTTTATTGGGACAGGGGGTGCGAAACTCTGAAGCTTTCTTT,CASSLLGQGVRNSEAFF
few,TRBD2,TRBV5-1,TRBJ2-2,TGCGCCAGCAGCTCGAGCCCTAGCGGGAGAGGTATCGGGGAGCTGTTTTTT,CASSSSPSGRGIGELFF
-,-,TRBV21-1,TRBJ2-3,TGTGCCAGCAGAAGGGGAGGGAACGGGGGACGCTCAACCACAGATACGCAGTATTTT,CASRRGGNGGRSTTDTQYF
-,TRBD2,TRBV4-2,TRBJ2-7,TGTGCCAGCAGCCAAGAGTATAGCGGGGGGTTCAACGAGCAGTACTTC,CASSQEYSGGFNEQYF
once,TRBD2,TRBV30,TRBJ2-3,TGTGCCTGGAGTGTAGCTAGCGGGGGGGCCACAGATACGCAGTATTTT,CAWSVASGGATDTQYF
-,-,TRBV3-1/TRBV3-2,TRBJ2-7,TGTGCCAGCAGCCGCACCGCAGGGTCCTACGAGCAGTACTTC,CASSRTAGSYEQYF
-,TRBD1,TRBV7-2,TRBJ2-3,TGTGCCAGCAGCTCAAGGACAGGGGGAGATACGCAGTATTTT,CASSSRTGGDTQYF
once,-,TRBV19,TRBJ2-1,TGTGCCAGTACCATTTTTGGGGGAGGAGTCAATGAGCAGTTCTTC,CASTIFGGGVNEQFF
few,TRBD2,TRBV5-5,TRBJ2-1,TGTGCCAGCAGCTTGGGGCTAGCGGGAAACTATGAGCAGTTCTTC,CASSLGLAGNYEQFF
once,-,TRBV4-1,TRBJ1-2,TGCGCCAGCAGCCAAGCTTCGGGATCGAGCTATGGCTACACCTTC,CASSQASGSSYGYTF
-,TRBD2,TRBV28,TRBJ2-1,TGTGCCAGCAGGAGCGGGAGGTTTAGGTTCGATGAGCAGTTCTTC,CASRSGRFRFDEQFF
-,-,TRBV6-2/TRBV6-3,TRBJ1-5,TGTGCCAGCAGTTACTCGTTGATCTCGGGGCCCCAGCATTTT,CASSYSLISGPQHF
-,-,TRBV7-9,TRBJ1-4,TGTGCCAGCAGCCCGAGTTCGGGAACTAATGAAAAACTGTTTTTT,CASSPSSGTNEKLFF
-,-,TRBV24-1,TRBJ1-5,TGTGCCACCAGCGCTGGCCGGGATCAGCCCCAGCATTTT,CATSAGRDQPQHF
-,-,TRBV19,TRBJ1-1,TGTGCCAGTACCCCCAGGGCAGGCTTGGGGAACACTGAAGCTTTCTTT,CASTPRAGLGNTEAFF
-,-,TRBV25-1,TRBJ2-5,TGTGCCAGCAGAAGTGGAGGGGAGGAGACCCAGTACTTC,CASRSGGEETQYF
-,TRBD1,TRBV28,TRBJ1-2,TGTGCCAGCAGATCCGGACAGGGGACAAGTGGCTACACCTTC,CASRSGQGTSGYTF
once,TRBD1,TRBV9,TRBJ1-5,TGTGCCAGCAGCGCTCCGGACAGGGTCAGCAATCAGCCCCAGCATTTT,CASSAPDRVSNQPQHF
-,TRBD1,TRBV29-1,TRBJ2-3,TGCAGCGTCGGGACAGGGCCCACAGATACGCAGTATTTT,CSVGTGPTDTQYF